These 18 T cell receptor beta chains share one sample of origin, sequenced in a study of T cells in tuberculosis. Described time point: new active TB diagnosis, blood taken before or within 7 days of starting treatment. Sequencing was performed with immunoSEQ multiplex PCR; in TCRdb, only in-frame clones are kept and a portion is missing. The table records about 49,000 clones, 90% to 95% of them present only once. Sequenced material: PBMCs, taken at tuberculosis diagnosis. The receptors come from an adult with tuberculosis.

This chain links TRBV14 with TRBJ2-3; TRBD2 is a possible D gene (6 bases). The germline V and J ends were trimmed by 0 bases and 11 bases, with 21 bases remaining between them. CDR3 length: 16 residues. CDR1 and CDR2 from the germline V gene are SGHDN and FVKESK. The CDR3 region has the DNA TGTGCCAGCAGCCAAGATCTGGTTACGGGCGGGACGGAGCAGTATTTT. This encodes CASSQDLVTGGTEQYF.

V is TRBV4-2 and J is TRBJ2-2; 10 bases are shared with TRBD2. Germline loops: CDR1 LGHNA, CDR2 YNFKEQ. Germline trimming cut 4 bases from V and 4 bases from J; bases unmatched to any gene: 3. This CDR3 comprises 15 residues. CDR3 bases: TGTGCCAGCAGCCCTAGCGGGAGTGTCACCGGGGAGCTGTTTTTT. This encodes CASSPSGSVTGELFF.

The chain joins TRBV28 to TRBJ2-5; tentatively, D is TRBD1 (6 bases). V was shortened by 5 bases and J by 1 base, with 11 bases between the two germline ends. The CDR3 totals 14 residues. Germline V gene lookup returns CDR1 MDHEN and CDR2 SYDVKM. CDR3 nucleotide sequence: TGTGCCAGCAGTAAGAGACAGGTCCAAGAGACCCAGTACTTC. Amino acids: CASSKRQVQETQYF.

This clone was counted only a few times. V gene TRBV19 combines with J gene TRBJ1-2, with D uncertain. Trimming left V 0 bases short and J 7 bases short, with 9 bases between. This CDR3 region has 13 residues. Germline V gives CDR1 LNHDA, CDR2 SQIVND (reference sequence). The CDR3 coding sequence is TGTGCCAGTAGTATAGATCCCAGCGCTGGCTACACCTTC. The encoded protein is CASSIDPSAGYTF.

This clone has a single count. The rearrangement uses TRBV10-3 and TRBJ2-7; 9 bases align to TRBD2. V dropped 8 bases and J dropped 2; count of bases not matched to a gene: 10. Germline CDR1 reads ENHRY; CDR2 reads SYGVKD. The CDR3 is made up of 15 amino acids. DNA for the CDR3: TGTGCCATCGCAGCTAGCGGGACCCATACCTACGAGCAGTACTTC. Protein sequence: CAIAASGTHTYEQYF.

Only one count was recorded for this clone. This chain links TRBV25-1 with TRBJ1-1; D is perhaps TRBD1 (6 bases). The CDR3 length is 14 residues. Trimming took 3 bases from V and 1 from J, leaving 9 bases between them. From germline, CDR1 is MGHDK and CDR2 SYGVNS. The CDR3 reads CASSDYRANTEAFF. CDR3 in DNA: TGTGCCAGCAGTGATTACAGGGCGAACACTGAAGCTTTCTTT.

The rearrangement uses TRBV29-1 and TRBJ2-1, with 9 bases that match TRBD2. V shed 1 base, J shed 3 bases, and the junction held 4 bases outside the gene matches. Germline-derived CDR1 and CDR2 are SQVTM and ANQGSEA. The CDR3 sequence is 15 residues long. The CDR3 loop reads CSVEGLAGLYNEQFF. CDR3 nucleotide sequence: TGCAGCGTTGAAGGTCTAGCGGGACTCTACAATGAGCAGTTCTTC.

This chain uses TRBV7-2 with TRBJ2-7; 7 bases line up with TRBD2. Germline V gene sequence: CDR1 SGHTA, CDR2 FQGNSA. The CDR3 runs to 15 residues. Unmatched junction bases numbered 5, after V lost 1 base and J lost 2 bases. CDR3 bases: TGTGCCAGCAGCTTAGTGTCTAGCGGCACCTACGAGCAGTACTTC. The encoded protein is CASSLVSSGTYEQYF.

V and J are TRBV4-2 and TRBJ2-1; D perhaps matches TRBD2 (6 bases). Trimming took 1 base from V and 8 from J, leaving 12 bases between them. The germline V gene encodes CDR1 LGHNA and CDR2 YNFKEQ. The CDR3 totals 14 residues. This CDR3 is CASSQGGGEHEQFF. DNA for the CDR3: TGTGCCAGCAGCCAAGGGGGCGGGGAACATGAGCAGTTCTTC.

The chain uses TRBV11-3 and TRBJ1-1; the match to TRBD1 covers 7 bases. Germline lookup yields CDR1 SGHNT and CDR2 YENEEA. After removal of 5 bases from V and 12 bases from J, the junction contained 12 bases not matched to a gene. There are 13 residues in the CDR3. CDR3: CASSINPGGLTFF. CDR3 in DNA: TGTGCCAGCAGCATAAACCCAGGGGGTTTAACTTTCTTT.

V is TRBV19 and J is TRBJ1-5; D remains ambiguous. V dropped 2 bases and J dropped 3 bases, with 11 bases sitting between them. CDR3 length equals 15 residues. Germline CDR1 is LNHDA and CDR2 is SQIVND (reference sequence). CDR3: CASSILGGPNQPQHF. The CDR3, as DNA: TGTGCCAGTAGTATACTAGGAGGACCCAATCAGCCCCAGCATTTT.

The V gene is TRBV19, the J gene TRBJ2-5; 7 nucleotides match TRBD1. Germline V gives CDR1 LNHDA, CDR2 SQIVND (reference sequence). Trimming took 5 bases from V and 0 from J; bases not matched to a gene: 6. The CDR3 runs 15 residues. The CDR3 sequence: CASSPLGQHQETQYF. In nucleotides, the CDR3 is TGTGCCAGTAGTCCCCTGGGACAGCACCAAGAGACCCAGTACTTC.

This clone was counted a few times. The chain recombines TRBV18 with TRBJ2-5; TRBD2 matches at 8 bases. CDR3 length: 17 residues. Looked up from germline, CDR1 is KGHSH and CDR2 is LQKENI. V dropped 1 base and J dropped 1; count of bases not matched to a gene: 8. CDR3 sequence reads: CASSPLPSGGGQETQYF. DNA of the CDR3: TGTGCCAGCTCACCACTCCCGAGCGGGGGAGGCCAAGAGACCCAGTACTTC.

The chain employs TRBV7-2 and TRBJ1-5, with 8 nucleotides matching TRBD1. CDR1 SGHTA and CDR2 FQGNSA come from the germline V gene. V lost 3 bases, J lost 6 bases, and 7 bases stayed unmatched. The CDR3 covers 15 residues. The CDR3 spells CASSFGTGVVQPQHF. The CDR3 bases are TGTGCCAGCAGCTTTGGGACAGGTGTTGTTCAGCCCCAGCATTTT. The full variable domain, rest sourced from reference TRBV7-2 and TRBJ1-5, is GAGVSQSPSNKVTEKGKDVELRCDPISGHTALYWYRQSLGQGLEFLIYFQGNSAPDKSGLPSDRFSAERTGGSVSTLTIQRTQQEDSAVYLCASSFGTGVVQPQHFGDGTRLSIL.

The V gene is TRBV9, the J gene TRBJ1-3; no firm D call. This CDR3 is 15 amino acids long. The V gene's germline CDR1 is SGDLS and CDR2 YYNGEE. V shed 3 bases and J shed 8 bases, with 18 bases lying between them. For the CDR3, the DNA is TGTGCCAGCAGCGCCCACAGAGGGCTTGTGGACACCATATATTTT. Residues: CASSAHRGLVDTIYF.

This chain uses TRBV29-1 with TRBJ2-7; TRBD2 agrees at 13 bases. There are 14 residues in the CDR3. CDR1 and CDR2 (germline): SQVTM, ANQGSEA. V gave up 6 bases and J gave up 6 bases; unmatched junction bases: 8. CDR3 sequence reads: CSVVLAGGPGEQYF. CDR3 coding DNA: TGCAGCGTCGTACTAGCGGGAGGGCCAGGCGAGCAGTACTTC.

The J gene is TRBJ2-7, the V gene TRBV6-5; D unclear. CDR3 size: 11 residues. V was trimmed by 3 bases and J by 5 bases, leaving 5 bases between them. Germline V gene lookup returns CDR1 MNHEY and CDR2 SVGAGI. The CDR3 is CASSYSDEQYF. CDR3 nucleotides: TGTGCCAGCAGTTATTCTGACGAGCAGTACTTC.

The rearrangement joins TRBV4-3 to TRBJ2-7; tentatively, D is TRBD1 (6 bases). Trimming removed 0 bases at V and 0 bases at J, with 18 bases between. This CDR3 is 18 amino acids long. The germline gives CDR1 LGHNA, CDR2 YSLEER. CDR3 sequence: CASSQESQAADSSYEQYF. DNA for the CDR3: TGCGCCAGCAGCCAAGAGTCTCAGGCGGCGGACAGCTCCTACGAGCAGTACTTC.